A single sample is the source of the 2 T cell receptor beta chains below, sequenced in a study of beta chain features in type 1 diabetes. Study-level results: The study found moderately but significantly shorter TCRB CDR3s in all four CD4+ subsets of Type 1 diabetes patients.

Every bit of the isolated RNA underwent reverse transcription, so sequencing read expressed TCRB transcripts. The protocol was immunoSEQ multiplex PCR, while the TCRdb copy is restricted to in-frame clones and leaves out a portion. The data show 200,000 to 300,000 clones, with approximately 10% seen just once and more than 0.015% held by the top ten. These receptors have no identified antigens. Input material: naive CD4+ T cells from blood. The receptors were gathered from a man aged 25-40 years with type 1 diabetes.

This clone occurred a few times. CDR3 region: CASSQDPGQGETQYF. CDR3 in DNA: TGTGCCAGCAGCCAAGATCCGGGACAGGGTGAGACCCAGTACTTC. The rearrangement uses TRBV4-2 and TRBJ2-5; 9 bases are shared with TRBD1. Per the germline V gene, CDR1 is LGHNA and CDR2 is YNFKEQ. The CDR3 is 15 amino acids. V was clipped by 0 bases and J by 5 bases; unmatched bases: 4.

The table lists this clone with a few counts. CDR3: CASSSRQGLSYEQYF. In nucleotides, the CDR3 is TGTGCCAGCAGCTCTCGACAGGGCCTCTCCTACGAGCAGTACTTC. The chain couples TRBV7-8 to TRBJ2-7; TRBD1 aligns across 7 bases. This CDR3 contains 15 residues. Trimming cost V 4 bases and J 0 bases; bases outside gene matches: 6. Germline assignment: CDR1 SGHVS and CDR2 FQNEAQ.